This TCR beta chain was retrieved from a study of blood T cell repertoires in COVID-19. Study-wide context: Samples representing acute and convalescent COVID-19 were sourced from the United States, Italy and Spain. PBMCs, B-cell-depleted T cells, or T cells were the source of the cDNA or gDNA that made up the material.

The CDR3 extends over 14 amino acids. Germline CDR1 reads LNHDA; CDR2 reads SQIVND (reference sequence). V lost 10 bases, J lost 8 bases, and 23 bases lay in between. Libraries were prepared by immunoSEQ multiplex PCR; TCRdb keeps only in-frame clonotypes and omits some of them. Among about 140,000 clones listed, 84% were seen once. The receptor comes from a man aged 55-75 years with active or convalescent COVID-19. Sample: peripheral blood. J is TRBJ1-2 and V is TRBV19; D not resolved. CDR3 region: CATQNAGGNLGYTF. For the CDR3, the DNA is TGTGCCACTCAAAACGCGGGAGGCAACCTCGGCTACACCTTC.